This TCR beta chain was recovered during a study of PD-L1 blockade in urothelial cancer. Turning to the study itself: Analyses were performed on blood at 3 weeks after treatment start (the second dose) and at 6 weeks.

As concerns this clone: Within the sample, other DNA sequences also encode this same CDR3.

The table came from immunoSEQ multiplex PCR; TCRdb's copy has only in-frame clones and leaves some out. The sample lists roughly 56,000 clones, over 75% seen once, with 3.5% to 5.5% in the top ten. The V end lost 1 base, the J end lost 4 bases, and 11 bases lay between the germline ends. CDR3 length: 15 amino acids. CDR1 is LNHDA, CDR2 SQIVND, per germline (reference sequence). The chain employs TRBV19 and TRBJ1-5, with D perhaps matching TRBD1 (6 bases). Sequenced here: PBMCs, sampled around atezolizumab (anti-PD-L1) treatment. The TCR originated in a man in his 70s with urothelial cancer. For the CDR3, the DNA is TGTGCCAGTAGTATAGGGACAGTTAGTAATCAGCCCCAGCATTTT. It is translated as CASSIGTVSNQPQHF.